Sequencing of this T cell receptor (beta chain) was carried out in a study of T cell changes during pregnancy in multiple sclerosis. Sequencing used immunoSEQ multiplex PCR; TCRdb keeps in-frame clones, though not all of them. The sample contains around 20,000 clones, 80% to 90% of which appear only once. The CDR3 consists of 15 residues. V was trimmed by 4 bases and J by 0 bases, leaving 12 bases between them. Germline loops: CDR1 SGHNT, CDR2 YENEEA. The receptor was isolated from a female donor in good health, enrolled as a control in a pregnancy study. The material sequenced was CD8+ T cells from peripheral blood mononuclear cells, taken in the second trimester of pregnancy. The chain couples TRBV11-3 to TRBJ1-1; D is perhaps TRBD1 (5 bases). The CDR3 is CASSSREGMNTEAFF. For the CDR3, the DNA is TGTGCCAGCAGCTCCAGGGAGGGCATGAACACTGAAGCTTTCTTT.